Listed here are 16 T cell receptor beta chains from one sample, sequenced in a study of molecular identifiers for immune sequencing clone quantification (dated by TCRdb to the late 2010s). The library relied on PCR. Sequenced using a NextSeq 500. TCRdb redid the processing of the public reads, applying fastp at Q25 and MiXCR, and retained in-frame beta chains. Each CDR3 protein appears once, grouped with its most common genes and DNA. This sample has about 630,000 distinct CDR3 sequences in its table, and 25% of those were observed once. Jointly, the top ten make up 0.7% to 0.95% of the sample. The material sequenced was naive CD8+ T cells from blood, with Jurkat cell RNA spiked in. Read against the paper, the sample's cell subset or site label means: FACS-sorted CD8+CD4-CCR7+CD45RA+ naive T cells. Receptors originate from a human donor in good health. Some libraries in this study had Jurkat cell RNA spiked in.

The chain is built from TRBV12-3 or TRBV12-4 and TRBJ2-1; D is perhaps TRBD1 (6 bases). V lost 5 bases, J lost 2 bases, and 13 bases lay in between. This CDR3 has 15 residues. The CDR3 loop reads CASSEGDIPYNEQFF. The CDR3, as DNA: TGTGCCAGCAGTGAGGGGGACATTCCCTACAATGAGCAGTTCTTC.

The chain employs TRBV21-1 and TRBJ2-7; the table's D call, TRBD1, was not checked against the DNA. TRBV21-1 is recorded as a pseudogene. The CDR3 totals 15 residues. CDR3 protein: CATSPRGAGYYEQYF. The CDR3 nucleotides read TGTGCCACCTCTCCTAGGGGGGCAGGTTACTACGAGCAGTACTTC.

In the case of this clonotype: An end of the junction does not agree with germline; a read error may underlie this. This chain links TRBV12-3 or TRBV12-4 with TRBJ2-7, with D perhaps matching TRBD1 (6 bases). This CDR3 spans 15 amino acids. This CDR3 reads CAGSSVGAIAYEQYF. CDR3 bases: TGTGCCGGCAGCTCAGTGGGGGCGATCGCCTACGAGCAGTACTTC.

This clonotype was seen at least ten times. The rearrangement uses TRBV4-1 and TRBJ1-1; no firm D call. The CDR3 covers 15 residues. The V gene's germline CDR1 is MGHRA and CDR2 YSYEKL. Trimming left V 0 bases short and J 3 bases short, with 11 bases between. As DNA, the CDR3 is TGCGCCAGCAGCCAAGATTACGGGGAGCACACTGAAGCTTTCTTT. Its translation: CASSQDYGEHTEAFF.

As regards this clonotype: It may be a read error: a sequence one base away is much more abundant. The gene calls are TRBV20-1 and TRBJ2-7, with TRBD1 matching 7 bases. The CDR3 runs 15 residues. Trimming took 0 bases from V and 2 from J; bases not matched to a gene: 7. Germline V gene sequence: CDR1 DFQATT, CDR2 SNEGSKA (reference sequence). The DNA of the CDR3 is TGCAGTGCTAGAGACGGGACAGCGAGCCCCTACGAGCAGTACTTC. It yields the protein CSARDGTASPYEQYF.

This clonotype was detected ten times or more. The rearrangement links TRBV29-1 to TRBJ2-1; 9 bases align to TRBD2. V was clipped by 4 bases and J by 8 bases; unmatched bases: 6. The CDR3 is made up of 13 amino acids. Germline V lookup: CDR1 SQVTM, CDR2 ANQGSEA. CDR3 bases: TGCAGCGTTGTGGCGGGAGGGAGGGATGAGCAGTTCTTC. Protein: CSVVAGGRDEQFF.

CDR3 coding DNA: TGTGCTAGTGGTTTAGATGGTCATGAGCAGTTCTTC. Its translation is CASGLDGHEQFF. V and J are TRBV12-5 and TRBJ2-1, with unresolved D. The CDR3 has 12 amino acids. The germline V gene encodes CDR1 LGHNT and CDR2 FRNRAP. The V and J ends lost 3 bases and 8 bases respectively, with 8 bases between them. Full variable domain (outside the CDR3, taken from reference TRBV12-5 and TRBJ2-1): DARVTQTPRHKVTEMGQEVTMRCQPILGHNTVFWYRQTMMQGLELLAYFRNRAPLDDSGMPKDRFSAEMPDATLATLKIQPSEPRDSAVYFCASGLDGHEQFFGPGTRLTVL.

The chain links TRBV20-1 to TRBJ1-1, with D hard to call. The CDR3 is 12 amino acids. V was clipped by 5 bases and J by 4 bases, with 11 bases between them. The germline V gene encodes CDR1 DFQATT and CDR2 SNEGSKA (reference sequence). CDR3 residues: CSALERVTEAFF. The CDR3 DNA sequence: TGCAGTGCTTTAGAACGGGTCACTGAAGCTTTCTTT.

On this clonotype: A much larger clone differs by one base, so this may be a read error. The chain recombines TRBV7-9 with TRBJ2-3; 9 bases are a match to TRBD2. The CDR3 is 16 residues long. From germline, CDR1 is SEHNR and CDR2 FQNEAQ (reference sequence). Here the CDR3 DNA reads TGTGCCAGCAGCCCACCGACTAGCGGAAGCACAGATGCGCAGTATTTT. It codes for CASSPPTSGSTDAQYF.

As to this clonotype: A much larger clone lies one base from this, so it may be a read error. This chain uses TRBV4-1 with TRBJ1-1, with D perhaps matching TRBD1 (5 bases). V lost 0 bases, J lost 6 bases, and 11 bases lay in between. The length of the CDR3 is 14 residues. Germline lookup yields CDR1 MGHRA and CDR2 YSYEKL. CDR3 residues: CASSQDQVGPEAFF. DNA of the CDR3: TGCGCCAGCAGCCAAGATCAGGTGGGACCTGAAGCTTTCTTT.

This clonotype was seen many times. The rearrangement uses TRBV11-2 and TRBJ1-1; D ambiguous. Germline V gene data show CDR1 as SGHAT and CDR2 as FQNNGV. V was cut by 2 bases and J by 1 base, with 8 bases left in between. The CDR3 covers 14 residues. The CDR3: CASSLYAENTEAFF. Here the CDR3 DNA reads TGTGCCAGCAGCTTATATGCGGAGAACACTGAAGCTTTCTTT.

This clonotype was picked up a small number of times. The chain employs TRBV9 and TRBJ2-2; unclear D gene. Trimming stripped 0 bases from V and 6 bases from J, with 12 bases between. This CDR3 has 15 amino acids. Germline V gene sequence: CDR1 SGDLS, CDR2 YYNGEE. CDR3 residues: CASSVATEQSGELFF. CDR3 in DNA: TGTGCCAGCAGCGTAGCGACGGAGCAATCCGGGGAGCTGTTTTTT. The full variable domain, rest sourced from reference TRBV9 and TRBJ2-2, is DSGVTQTPKHLITATGQRVTLRCSPRSGDLSVYWYQQSLDQGLQFLIQYYNGEERAKGNILERFSAQQFPDLHSELNLSSLELGDSALYFCASSVATEQSGELFFGEGSRLTVL.

As concerns this clonotype: Because the CDR3 is missing its conserved closing phenylalanine or tryptophan, this is likely a read error. The chain employs TRBV9 and TRBJ2-7; 8 nucleotides agree with TRBD1. This CDR3 spans 15 amino acids. The germline gives CDR1 SGDLS, CDR2 YYNGEE. The J segment lost 3 bases and the V segment lost 4 bases, leaving 9 bases of the junction unmatched. The CDR3 reads CASSRTGTGFYEQYL. In DNA, the CDR3 is TGTGCCAGCAGCCGAACCGGGACAGGTTTCTACGAGCAGTACCTC.

The chain carries TRBV7-6 and TRBJ2-2; TRBD2 is a possible D gene (6 bases). The CDR3 sequence is 16 residues long. V was pared by 5 bases and J by 2 bases, with 15 bases between. Germline V gene sequence: CDR1 SGHVS, CDR2 FNYEAQ. The CDR3 sequence is CASSPIASDNTGELFF. The CDR3 bases are TGTGCCAGCAGCCCAATTGCTAGCGACAACACCGGGGAGCTGTTTTTT.

Details on this clonotype: Being one base from a much bigger clone, this may be a read error. The chain couples TRBV6-5 to TRBJ2-1; TRBD1 is a possible D gene (6 bases). There are 14 residues in the CDR3. The V end lost 5 bases, the J end lost 4 bases, and 12 bases lay between the germline ends. CDR1 and CDR2 from the germline V gene are MNHEY and SVGAGI. The CDR3 region has the DNA TGTGCCAGCAGTCCCGGGACATATTACAATGAGCAGTTCTTC. Its protein is CASSPGTYYNEQFF.

This clonotype was observed a handful of times. This sequence joins TRBV9 and TRBJ2-7; TRBD1 matches 9 bases. Trimming at V came to 3 bases and at J to 5 bases, leaving 9 bases not matched to a gene. CDR1 SGDLS and CDR2 YYNGEE come from the germline V gene. CDR3 length: 15 amino acids. The CDR3 coding sequence is TGTGCCAGCAGCGCGGAGGGGACAGGGATCCACGAGCAGTACTTC. Its translation is CASSAEGTGIHEQYF. The full variable domain, in which reference TRBV9 and TRBJ2-7 provide the parts outside the CDR3, is DSGVTQTPKHLITATGQRVTLRCSPRSGDLSVYWYQQSLDQGLQFLIQYYNGEERAKGNILERFSAQQFPDLHSELNLSSLELGDSALYFCASSAEGTGIHEQYFGPGTRLTVT.